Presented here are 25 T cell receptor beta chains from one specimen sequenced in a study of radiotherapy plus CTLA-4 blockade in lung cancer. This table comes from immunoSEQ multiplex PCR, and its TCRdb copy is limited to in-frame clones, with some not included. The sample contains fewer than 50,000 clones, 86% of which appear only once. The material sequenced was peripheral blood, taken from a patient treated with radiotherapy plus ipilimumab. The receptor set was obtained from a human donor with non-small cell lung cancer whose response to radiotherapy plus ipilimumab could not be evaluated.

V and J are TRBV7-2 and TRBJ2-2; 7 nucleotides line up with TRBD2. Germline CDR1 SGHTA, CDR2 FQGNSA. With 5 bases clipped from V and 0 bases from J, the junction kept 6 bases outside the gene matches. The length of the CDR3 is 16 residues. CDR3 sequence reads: CASSRLSGTNTGELFF. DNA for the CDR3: TGTGCCAGCAGCCGCCTCAGCGGGACGAACACCGGGGAGCTGTTTTTT. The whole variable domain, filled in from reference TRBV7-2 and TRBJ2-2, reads GAGVSQSPSNKVTEKGKDVELRCDPISGHTALYWYRQSLGQGLEFLIYFQGNSAPDKSGLPSDRFSAERTGGSVSTLTIQRTQQEDSAVYLCASSRLSGTNTGELFFGEGSRLTVL.

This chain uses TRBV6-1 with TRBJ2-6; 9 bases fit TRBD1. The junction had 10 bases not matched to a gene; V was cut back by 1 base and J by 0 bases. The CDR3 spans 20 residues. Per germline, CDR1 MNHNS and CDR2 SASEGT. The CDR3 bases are TGTGCCAGCAGTGAAGGCCCTAGGGGACAGGGTAGCTCTGGGGCCAACGTCCTGACTTTC. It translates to CASSEGPRGQGSSGANVLTF.

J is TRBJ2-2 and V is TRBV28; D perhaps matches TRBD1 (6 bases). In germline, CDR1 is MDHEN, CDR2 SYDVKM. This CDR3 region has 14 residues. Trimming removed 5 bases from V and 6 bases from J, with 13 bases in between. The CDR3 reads CASSPETGPGELFF. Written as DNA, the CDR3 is TGTGCCAGCAGTCCGGAGACAGGACCCGGGGAGCTGTTTTTT.

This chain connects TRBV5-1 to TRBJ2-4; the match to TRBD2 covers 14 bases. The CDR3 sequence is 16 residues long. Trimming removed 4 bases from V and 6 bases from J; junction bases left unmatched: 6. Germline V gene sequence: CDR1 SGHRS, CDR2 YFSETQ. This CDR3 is CASSPGLAGERNIQYF. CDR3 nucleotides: TGCGCCAGCAGCCCGGGACTAGCGGGAGAAAGAAACATTCAGTACTTC.

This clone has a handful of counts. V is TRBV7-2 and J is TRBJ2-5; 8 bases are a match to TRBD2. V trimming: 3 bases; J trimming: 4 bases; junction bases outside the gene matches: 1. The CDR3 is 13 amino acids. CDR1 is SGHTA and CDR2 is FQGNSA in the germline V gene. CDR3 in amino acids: CASSFGGGETQYF. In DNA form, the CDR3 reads TGTGCCAGCAGCTTCGGGGGGGGAGAGACCCAGTACTTC.

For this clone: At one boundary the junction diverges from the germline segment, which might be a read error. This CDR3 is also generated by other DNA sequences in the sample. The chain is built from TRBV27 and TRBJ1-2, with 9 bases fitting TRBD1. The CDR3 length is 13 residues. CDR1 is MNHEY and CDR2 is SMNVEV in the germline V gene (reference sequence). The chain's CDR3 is CASSPGTGSEWTF. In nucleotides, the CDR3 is TGTGCCAGCAGTCCTGGGACAGGGTCTGAGTGGACTTTC.

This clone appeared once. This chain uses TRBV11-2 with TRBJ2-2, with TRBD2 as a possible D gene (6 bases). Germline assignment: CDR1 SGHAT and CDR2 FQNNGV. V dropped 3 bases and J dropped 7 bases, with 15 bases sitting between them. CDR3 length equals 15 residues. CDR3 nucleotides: TGTGCCAGCAGCTTGGGACTTGTACGTGGCGGGGAGCTGTTTTTT. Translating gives CASSLGLVRGGELFF.

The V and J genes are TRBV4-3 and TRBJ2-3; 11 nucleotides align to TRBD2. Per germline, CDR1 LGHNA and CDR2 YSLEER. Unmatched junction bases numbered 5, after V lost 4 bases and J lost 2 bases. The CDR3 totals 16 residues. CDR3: CASSPGLAALTDTQYF. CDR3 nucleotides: TGCGCCAGCAGCCCGGGACTAGCGGCACTCACAGATACGCAGTATTTT.

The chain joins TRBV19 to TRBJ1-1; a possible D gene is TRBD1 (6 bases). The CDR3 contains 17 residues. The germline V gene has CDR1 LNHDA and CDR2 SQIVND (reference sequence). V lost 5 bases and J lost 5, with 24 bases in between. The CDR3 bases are TGTGCCAGTAGTCCATACCCCTCCTTCCAGGGGATGACTGAAGCTTTCTTT. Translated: CASSPYPSFQGMTEAFF.

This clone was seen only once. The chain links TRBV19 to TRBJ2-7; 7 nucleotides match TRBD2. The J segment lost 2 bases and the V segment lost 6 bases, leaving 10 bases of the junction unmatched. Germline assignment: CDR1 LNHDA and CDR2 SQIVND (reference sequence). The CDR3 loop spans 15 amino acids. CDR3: CASRETTGGTYEQYF. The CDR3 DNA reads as TGTGCCAGTAGGGAGACTACCGGGGGGACCTACGAGCAGTACTTC. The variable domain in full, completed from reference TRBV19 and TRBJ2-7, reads DGGITQSPKYLFRKEGQNVTLSCEQNLNHDAMYWYRQDPGQGLRLIYYSQIVNDFQKGDIAEGYSVSREKKESFPLTVTSAQKNPTAFYLCASRETTGGTYEQYFGPGTRLTVT.

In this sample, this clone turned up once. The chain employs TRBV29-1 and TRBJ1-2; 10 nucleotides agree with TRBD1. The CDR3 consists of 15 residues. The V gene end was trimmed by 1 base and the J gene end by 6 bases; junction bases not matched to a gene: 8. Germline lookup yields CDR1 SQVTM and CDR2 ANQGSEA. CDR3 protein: CSVEALGQGRNGYTF. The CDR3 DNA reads TGCAGCGTTGAAGCCCTGGGACAGGGGAGAAATGGCTACACCTTC. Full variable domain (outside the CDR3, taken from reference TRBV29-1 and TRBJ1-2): SAVISQKPSRDICQRGTSLTIQCQVDSQVTMMFWYRQQPGQSLTLIATANQGSEATYESGFVIDKFPISRPNLTFSTLTVSNMSPEDSSIYLCSVEALGQGRNGYTFGSGTRLTVV.

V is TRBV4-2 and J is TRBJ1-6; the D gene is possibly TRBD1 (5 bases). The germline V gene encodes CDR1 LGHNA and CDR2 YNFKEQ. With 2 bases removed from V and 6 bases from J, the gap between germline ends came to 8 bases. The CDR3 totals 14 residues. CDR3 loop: CASSQFGGNSPLHF. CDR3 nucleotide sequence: TGTGCCAGCAGCCAATTCGGGGGTAATTCACCCCTCCACTTT.

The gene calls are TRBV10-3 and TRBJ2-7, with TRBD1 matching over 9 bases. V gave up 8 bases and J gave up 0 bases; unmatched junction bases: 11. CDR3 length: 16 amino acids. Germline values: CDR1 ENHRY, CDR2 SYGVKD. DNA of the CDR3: TGTGCCATCTCCGGGACAGGGAAGGGGAGCTCCTACGAGCAGTACTTC. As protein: CAISGTGKGSSYEQYF.

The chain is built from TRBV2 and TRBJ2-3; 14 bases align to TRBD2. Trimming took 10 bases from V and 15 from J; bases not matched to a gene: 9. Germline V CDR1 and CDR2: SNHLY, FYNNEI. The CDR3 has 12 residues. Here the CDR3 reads CATRLAGGPNYF. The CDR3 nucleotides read TGTGCCACCCGACTAGCGGGAGGGCCCAATTATTTT.

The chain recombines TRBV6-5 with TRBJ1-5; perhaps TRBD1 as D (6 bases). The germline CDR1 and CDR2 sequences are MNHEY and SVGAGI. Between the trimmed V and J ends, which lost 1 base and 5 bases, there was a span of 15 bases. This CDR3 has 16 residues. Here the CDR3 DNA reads TGTGCCAGCAGTTACTGGTGGGGGGAGGGGGATCAGCCCCAGCATTTT. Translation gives CASSYWWGEGDQPQHF.

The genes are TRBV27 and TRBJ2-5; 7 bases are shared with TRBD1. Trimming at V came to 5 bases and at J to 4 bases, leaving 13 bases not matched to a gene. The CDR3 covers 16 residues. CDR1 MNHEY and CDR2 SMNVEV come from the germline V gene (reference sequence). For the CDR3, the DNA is TGTGCCAGCAGTACCTTGACAGGGAAGGGGAGAGAGACCCAGTACTTC. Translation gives CASSTLTGKGRETQYF.

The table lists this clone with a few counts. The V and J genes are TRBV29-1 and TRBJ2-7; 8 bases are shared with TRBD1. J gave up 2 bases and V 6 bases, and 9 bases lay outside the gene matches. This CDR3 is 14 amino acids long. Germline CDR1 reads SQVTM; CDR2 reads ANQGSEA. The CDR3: CSVTRDRTTYEQYF. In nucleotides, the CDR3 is TGCAGCGTGACCCGGGACAGGACTACCTACGAGCAGTACTTC.

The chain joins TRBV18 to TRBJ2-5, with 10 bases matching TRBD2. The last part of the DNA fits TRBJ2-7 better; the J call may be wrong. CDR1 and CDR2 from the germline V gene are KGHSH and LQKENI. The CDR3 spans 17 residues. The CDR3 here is CASSPASGSKRVAEQYF. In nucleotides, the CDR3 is TGTGCCAGCTCACCCGCTAGCGGGAGCAAACGGGTAGCCGAGCAGTACTTC.

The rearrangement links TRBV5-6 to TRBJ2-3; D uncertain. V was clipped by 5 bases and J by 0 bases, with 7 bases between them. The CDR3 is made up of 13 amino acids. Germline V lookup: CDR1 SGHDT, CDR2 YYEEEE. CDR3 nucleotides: TGTGCCAGCAGTCCACAGAGCACAGATACGCAGTATTTT. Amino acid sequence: CASSPQSTDTQYF.

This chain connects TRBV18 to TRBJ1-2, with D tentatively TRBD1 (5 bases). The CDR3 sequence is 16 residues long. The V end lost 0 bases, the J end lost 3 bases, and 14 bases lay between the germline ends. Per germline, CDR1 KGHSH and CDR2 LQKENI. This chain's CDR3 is CASSPPGGEIDYGYTF. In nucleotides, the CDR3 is TGTGCCAGCTCACCACCCGGGGGTGAGATTGACTATGGCTACACCTTC.

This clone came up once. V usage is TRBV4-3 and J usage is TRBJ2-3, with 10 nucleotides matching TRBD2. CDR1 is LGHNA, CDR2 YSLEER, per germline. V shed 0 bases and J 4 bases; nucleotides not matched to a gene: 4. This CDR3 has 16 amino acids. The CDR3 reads CASSQDRTSGPDTQYF. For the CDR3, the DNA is TGCGCCAGCAGCCAAGACAGGACTAGCGGACCAGATACGCAGTATTTT.

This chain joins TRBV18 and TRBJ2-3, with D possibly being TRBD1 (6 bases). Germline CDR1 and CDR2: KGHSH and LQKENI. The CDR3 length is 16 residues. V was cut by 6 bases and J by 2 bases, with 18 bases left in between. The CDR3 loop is CASSQSGTLNTDTQYF. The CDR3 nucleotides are TGTGCCAGCTCCCAGTCCGGGACACTAAACACAGATACGCAGTATTTT.

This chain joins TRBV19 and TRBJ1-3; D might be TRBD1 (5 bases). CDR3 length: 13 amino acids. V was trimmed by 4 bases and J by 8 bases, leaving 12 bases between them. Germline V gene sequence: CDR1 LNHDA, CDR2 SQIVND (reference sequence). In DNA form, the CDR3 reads TGTGCCAGTAGTACCACCGGGGGATACACCATATATTTT. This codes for CASSTTGGYTIYF.

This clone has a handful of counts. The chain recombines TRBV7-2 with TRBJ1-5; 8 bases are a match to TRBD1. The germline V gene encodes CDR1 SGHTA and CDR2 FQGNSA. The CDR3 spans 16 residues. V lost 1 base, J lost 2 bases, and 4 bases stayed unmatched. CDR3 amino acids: CASSLVWGQGNQPQHF. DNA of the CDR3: TGTGCCAGCAGCTTAGTTTGGGGACAGGGCAATCAGCCCCAGCATTTT.

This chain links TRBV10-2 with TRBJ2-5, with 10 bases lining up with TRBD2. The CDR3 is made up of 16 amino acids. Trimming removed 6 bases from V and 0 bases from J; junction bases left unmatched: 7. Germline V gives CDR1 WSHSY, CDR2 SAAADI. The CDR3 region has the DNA TGCGCCAGCAGCGACTGGACTAGCGGTAACCAAGAGACCCAGTACTTC. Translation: CASSDWTSGNQETQYF.